The source of this T cell receptor (beta chain) is a study of T cell responses to AZD1222 COVID-19 vaccine. Study as a whole: Researchers grouped second doses given at about 4 or about 12 weeks into one pool.

This clone was counted only a few times. The antigen is undetermined. Study results and caveats: With dominance at 160-218 and 743-854, vaccine-associated CD4 TCRs spanned spike. Among the donors, most were white British and more were female, and clonal diversity was possibly underestimated. At baseline, seropositivity was found in only six AZD1222 recipients.

Libraries were prepared by immunoSEQ multiplex PCR; TCRdb keeps only in-frame clonotypes and omits some of them. Of approximately 110,000 clones in the sample, 82% were seen once. The TCR originated in an adult in good health. The source material was peripheral blood, sampled on day 0 of AZD1222 vaccination.

The CDR3 protein is CASSQWGQGAYNEQFF. The DNA of the CDR3 is TGTGCCAGCAGCCAATGGGGACAGGGAGCCTACAATGAGCAGTTCTTC. The gene calls are TRBV14 and TRBJ2-1; 9 nucleotides align to TRBD1. This CDR3 has 16 amino acids. With V trimmed by 2 bases and J by 2 bases, 4 bases remained unmatched. Per the germline V gene, CDR1 is SGHDN and CDR2 is FVKESK.